These 19 T cell receptor beta chains originate from one sample sequenced in a study of shared clonotypes between healthy human individuals. TCRdb's table, derived via immunoSEQ multiplex PCR, lists solely in-frame clones and lacks some. The data show a few hundred thousand clones, over 50% seen once. The specimen sequenced was memory CD4+ T cells sorted from blood. Subset defined: CD45RA-negative fraction. These receptors were collected from a young man in good health.

This clone appeared once. The chain couples TRBV9 to TRBJ2-5; no clear D. The V end lost 0 bases, the J end lost 5 bases, and 8 bases lay between the germline ends. The CDR3 contains 13 residues. CDR1 SGDLS and CDR2 YYNGEE come from the germline V gene. The CDR3 bases are TGTGCCAGCAGCGTAGGGCTTGTGGAGACCCAGTACTTC. This translates into CASSVGLVETQYF.

This chain joins TRBV10-3 and TRBJ2-3; D may correspond to TRBD1 or TRBD2 (5 bases each). The CDR3 covers 15 residues. CDR1 and CDR2 from the germline V gene are ENHRY and SYGVKD. V lost 6 bases and J 6 bases, leaving 19 bases between the germline ends. The CDR3 coding sequence is TGTGCCATCAGCCCGGGACCCGGATCGGGGGATACGCAGTATTTT. Translation: CAISPGPGSGDTQYF.

This clone was counted a few times. The rearrangement links TRBV11-2 to TRBJ2-7; 10 bases are shared with TRBD2. The CDR3 contains 15 residues. The J segment lost 7 bases and the V segment lost 7 bases, leaving 13 bases of the junction unmatched. Germline V gene data show CDR1 as SGHAT and CDR2 as FQNNGV. CDR3 loop: CASKLRASGSSEQYF. DNA of the CDR3: TGTGCCAGCAAGCTTAGGGCTAGCGGGAGTAGTGAGCAGTACTTC. The full variable domain, rest sourced from reference TRBV11-2 and TRBJ2-7, is EAGVAQSPRYKIIEKRQSVAFWCNPISGHATLYWYQQILGQGPKLLIQFQNNGVVDDSQLPKDRFSAERLKGVDSTLKIQPAKLEDSAVYLCASKLRASGSSEQYFGPGTRLTVT.

Remarks on this clone: At one of its ends the junction is not consistent with the germline gene, which may arise from a read error. This specimen includes other DNA sequences encoding the same CDR3. The V gene is TRBV7-9, the J gene TRBJ2-7, with 13 bases identical to TRBD2. Germline lookup yields CDR1 SEHNR and CDR2 FQNEAQ (reference sequence). The length of the CDR3 is 19 residues. The CDR3 bases are TGTGCCAGTAGCTCCACGACAGGACTAGCGGGAGTAGGTCGGAACGAGCAGTACTTC. Translation gives CASSSTTGLAGVGRNEQYF.

The chain links TRBV18 to TRBJ2-3; the D gene is possibly TRBD1 (6 bases). Germline V gene lookup returns CDR1 KGHSH and CDR2 LQKENI. V was clipped by 2 bases and J by 1 base, with 16 bases between them. The CDR3 consists of 17 residues. The CDR3 region has the DNA TGTGCCAGCTCACCAGACGCCGGGACACCTGGCACAGATACGCAGTATTTT. Translation: CASSPDAGTPGTDTQYF. Full variable domain (rest looked up from reference TRBV18 and TRBJ2-3): NAGVMQNPRHLVRRRGQEARLRCSPMKGHSHVYWYRQLPEEGLKFMVYLQKENIIDESGMPKERFSAEFPKEGPSILRIQQVVRGDSAAYFCASSPDAGTPGTDTQYFGPGTRLTVL.

This clone was seen more than once but under ten times. The chain couples TRBV27 to TRBJ2-7; D is uncertain. Trimming cost V 5 bases and J 1 base, with 15 bases left between them. This CDR3 contains 15 residues. Germline V gene data show CDR1 as MNHEY and CDR2 as SMNVEV (reference sequence). Here the CDR3 reads CASSPTLLGSYEQYF. The DNA of the CDR3 is TGTGCCAGCAGTCCGACACTTTTAGGTTCCTACGAGCAGTACTTC.

The chain couples TRBV4-3 to TRBJ2-6; D unresolved. CDR3 length equals 15 residues. The germline V gene encodes CDR1 LGHNA and CDR2 YSLEER. Trimming stripped 1 base from V and 0 bases from J, with 4 bases between. The DNA of the CDR3 is TGCGCCAGCAGCCAAGGCCTCTCTGGGGCCAACGTCCTGACTTTC. This translates into CASSQGLSGANVLTF.

The chain joins TRBV14 to TRBJ2-5; 10 positions match TRBD2. Germline-derived CDR1 and CDR2 are SGHDN and FVKESK. V gave up 4 bases and J gave up 4 bases; unmatched junction bases: 0. This CDR3 spans 13 amino acids. CDR3 coding DNA: TGTGCCAGCAGCCCTAGCGGGGGAGAGACCCAGTACTTC. Translated, it gives CASSPSGGETQYF.

This clone has only a few counts. The V gene is TRBV11-2, the J gene TRBJ2-3; possible D gene TRBD2, 6 bases. The CDR3 is 15 residues long. Germline assignment: CDR1 SGHAT and CDR2 FQNNGV. The V gene lost 5 bases and the J gene lost 2 bases, with 14 bases spanning the gap. The CDR3 nucleotides are TGTGCCAGCAGCACGGGAGTGCGTGCCACAGATACGCAGTATTTT. It translates to CASSTGVRATDTQYF. The entire variable domain, with the rest obtained from reference TRBV11-2 and TRBJ2-3, is as follows: EAGVAQSPRYKIIEKRQSVAFWCNPISGHATLYWYQQILGQGPKLLIQFQNNGVVDDSQLPKDRFSAERLKGVDSTLKIQPAKLEDSAVYLCASSTGVRATDTQYFGPGTRLTVL.

This clone was detected a few times. V usage is TRBV25-1 and J usage is TRBJ2-7, with 9 bases aligning to TRBD1. The trim removed 4 bases at V and 12 bases at J, leaving 10 bases unmatched. The CDR3 loop spans 13 amino acids. Germline loops: CDR1 MGHDK, CDR2 SYGVNS. The CDR3 DNA is TGTGCCAGCAGTGCCCCGGGACAGGGTAAACTGTACTTC. Translation gives CASSAPGQGKLYF.

V usage is TRBV20-1 and J usage is TRBJ1-2; the D is unclear. Per germline, CDR1 DFQATT and CDR2 SNEGSKA (reference sequence). V lost 3 bases and J lost 6, with 5 bases in between. The CDR3 totals 10 residues. CDR3 coding DNA: TGCAGTGCTAGGGACCATGGCTACACCTTC. Protein sequence: CSARDHGYTF.

In this sample, this clone turned up a few times. The J gene is TRBJ1-5, the V gene TRBV10-3, with 7 bases matching TRBD1. J gave up 2 bases and V 0 bases, and 10 bases lay outside the gene matches. CDR3 length equals 18 residues. The germline V gene encodes CDR1 ENHRY and CDR2 SYGVKD. The CDR3 loop reads CAISESRQGGTGNQPQHF. The CDR3 nucleotides read TGTGCCATCAGTGAGTCCAGACAGGGAGGTACGGGCAATCAGCCCCAGCATTTT.

This clone has more than one count but fewer than ten. The rearrangement uses TRBV5-1 and TRBJ2-1, with 8 nucleotides matching TRBD2. This CDR3 has 13 residues. CDR1 and CDR2 (germline): SGHRS, YFSETQ. The junction had 10 bases not matched to a gene; V was cut back by 5 bases and J by 12 bases. In DNA form, the CDR3 reads TGCGCCAGCAGTCTTGGGACTAGTCCCCTGCAGTTCTTC. Translating it yields CASSLGTSPLQFF.

This clone has just a few counts. V gene TRBV6-6 combines with J gene TRBJ1-5, with D tentatively TRBD1 (5 bases). Per the germline V gene, CDR1 is MNHNY and CDR2 is SVGAGI (reference sequence). The CDR3 length is 14 residues. The CDR3 bases are TGTGCAGCAACTAGTGGGGAGGGGTATCAGCCCCAGCATTTT. Amino acid sequence: CAATSGEGYQPQHF.

The V and J genes are TRBV30 and TRBJ1-1; 7 bases line up with TRBD1. V shed 7 bases, J shed 4 bases, and the junction held 15 bases outside the gene matches. This CDR3 spans 15 amino acids. From germline, CDR1 is GTSNPN and CDR2 SVGIG (reference sequence). The CDR3 sequence: CASTGKVSLRTEAFF. The CDR3, as DNA: TGTGCCTCGACAGGGAAGGTTTCCCTGCGCACTGAAGCTTTCTTT.

The chain recombines TRBV11-2 with TRBJ1-5; perhaps TRBD1 as D (5 bases). Germline V lookup: CDR1 SGHAT, CDR2 FQNNGV. Trimming removed 0 bases at V and 8 bases at J, with 8 bases between. This CDR3 is 13 amino acids long. CDR3 protein: CASSLDRGEPQHF. The CDR3 nucleotides are TGTGCCAGCAGCTTAGATAGGGGTGAGCCCCAGCATTTT.

The chain has TRBV27 and TRBJ1-2; D unclear. Germline lookup yields CDR1 MNHEY and CDR2 SMNVEV (reference sequence). V was clipped by 4 bases and J by 8 bases, with 14 bases between them. CDR3 length equals 13 residues. CDR3 DNA: TGTGCCAGCAGTTCCACTACACCGGGAGGCTACACCTTC. This sequence encodes CASSSTTPGGYTF.

V usage is TRBV10-2 and J usage is TRBJ1-2; no clear D. Deletions cut 5 bases from V and 5 bases from J, with 12 bases between. Germline assignment: CDR1 WSHSY and CDR2 SAAADI. CDR3 length: 13 amino acids. This chain's CDR3 is CASSSDRSYGYTF. DNA for the CDR3: TGCGCCAGCAGTTCCGACCGCTCATATGGCTACACCTTC.

This chain connects TRBV25-1 to TRBJ2-7; 7 positions match TRBD2. V gave up 6 bases and J gave up 6 bases; unmatched junction bases: 8. Germline V gene data show CDR1 as MGHDK and CDR2 as SYGVNS. The CDR3 length is 13 residues. CDR3 sequence (DNA): TGTGCCAGCAGGCGGGACTACATGGGCGAGCAGTACTTC. Protein sequence: CASRRDYMGEQYF.